A single sample is the source of the 24 T cell receptor beta chains below, sequenced in a study of blood T cell repertoires in COVID-19 (dated by TCRdb to 2019 to 2021). Library prep was done by the immunoSEQ multiplex PCR assay. As stored in TCRdb, this immuneACCESS dataset retains in-frame rearrangements with V and J assigned. A fraction of the clones does not appear; measured against another copy, unresolved V genes explain less than half of the discrepancy, and the remainder lacks a known reason. For this sample the table gives about 210,000 clones, of which more than 65% were detected only once. The ten top clones hold about 9.7% of the sample. The sample taken for sequencing was peripheral blood. The receptors come from a man over 45 with active or convalescent COVID-19.

This clone came up once. The chain combines TRBV6-5 with TRBJ1-5, with 8 bases aligning to TRBD1. The CDR3 extends over 14 amino acids. Germline CDR1 is MNHEY and CDR2 is SVGAGI. The V gene end was trimmed by 5 bases and the J gene end by 7 bases; junction bases not matched to a gene: 7. The CDR3 spells CASSPGQGRQPQHF. CDR3 DNA: TGTGCCAGCAGTCCCGGACAGGGTCGACAGCCCCAGCATTTT.

The chain employs TRBV9 and TRBJ2-5; a possible D gene is TRBD1 (5 bases). CDR3 length: 13 amino acids. From germline, CDR1 is SGDLS and CDR2 YYNGEE. The V gene lost 4 bases and the J gene lost 3 bases, with 10 bases spanning the gap. The CDR3 protein is CASSFDSEETQYF. Written as DNA, the CDR3 is TGTGCCAGCAGCTTCGACAGTGAAGAGACCCAGTACTTC.

The chain combines TRBV5-4 with TRBJ1-2, with TRBD1 matching 7 bases. V shed 1 base, J shed 7 bases, and the junction held 7 bases outside the gene matches. The CDR3 length is 14 residues. Per germline, CDR1 SGHNT and CDR2 YYREEE (reference sequence). The CDR3: CASSLLAGGIGYTF. Here the CDR3 DNA reads TGTGCCAGCAGCTTGCTGGCAGGGGGGATTGGCTACACCTTC.

The chain combines TRBV4-1 with TRBJ1-2; TRBD1 matches at 8 bases. Looked up from germline, CDR1 is MGHRA and CDR2 is YSYEKL. After removal of 5 bases from V and 7 bases from J, the junction contained 12 bases not matched to a gene. The CDR3 runs to 15 residues. The CDR3 loop is CASSSRTGTGPGYTF. Written as DNA, the CDR3 is TGCGCCAGCAGCTCTCGGACAGGGACCGGCCCTGGCTACACCTTC.

The chain joins TRBV28 to TRBJ2-4; D is perhaps TRBD2 (5 bases). The CDR3 covers 13 residues. CDR1 is MDHEN, CDR2 SYDVKM, per germline. Trimming left V 8 bases short and J 1 base short, with 9 bases between. The CDR3 sequence is CASEGLAKNIQYF. The CDR3 region has the DNA TGTGCCAGCGAGGGCTTGGCCAAAAACATTCAGTACTTC.

The J gene is TRBJ1-5, the V gene TRBV6-1; no definite D call. Germline-derived CDR1 and CDR2 are MNHNS and SASEGT. The V gene lost 0 bases and the J gene lost 0 bases, with 9 bases spanning the gap. The CDR3 is 16 amino acids. For the CDR3, the DNA is TGTGCCAGCAGTGAAGCGCACGGGTATAGCAATCAGCCCCAGCATTTT. Encoded protein: CASSEAHGYSNQPQHF.

This clone was seen once. The chain combines TRBV4-3 with TRBJ2-3; 10 nucleotides align to TRBD2. Germline values: CDR1 LGHNA, CDR2 YSLEER. The CDR3 runs 14 residues. With 4 bases clipped from V and 9 bases from J, the junction kept 7 bases outside the gene matches. Here the CDR3 reads CASSPLAGGLTQYF. The CDR3 DNA reads as TGCGCCAGCAGCCCCTTAGCGGGGGGACTAACGCAGTATTTT.

The chain couples TRBV4-1 to TRBJ1-4; TRBD1 matches at 9 bases. The germline V gene has CDR1 MGHRA and CDR2 YSYEKL. This CDR3 has 15 residues. Losses at the gene ends were 0 bases for V and 8 bases for J; bases not matched to a gene: 4. CDR3 protein: CASSQDGTGREKLFF. Here the CDR3 DNA reads TGCGCCAGCAGCCAAGACGGGACAGGGAGGGAAAAACTGTTTTTT.

The V gene is TRBV11-2, the J gene TRBJ2-2, with D perhaps TRBD2 (6 bases). The CDR3 spans 19 residues. Germline V lookup: CDR1 SGHAT, CDR2 FQNNGV. V gave up 4 bases and J gave up 4 bases, with 25 bases separating them. CDR3 sequence (DNA): TGTGCCAGCAGCTCGACGTTCCAGTTTGTGGGAGGAGGCACCGGGGAGCTGTTTTTT. Its translation: CASSSTFQFVGGGTGELFF.

This chain connects TRBV28 to TRBJ1-6; D is unclear. V lost 4 bases, J lost 12 bases, and 7 bases lay in between. Germline assignment: CDR1 MDHEN and CDR2 SYDVKM. This CDR3 has 11 residues. For the CDR3, the DNA is TGTGCCAGCAGTTCTACGTTACCCCTCCACTTT. As protein: CASSSTLPLHF.

This sequence joins TRBV5-3 and TRBJ2-2; perhaps TRBD2 as D (7 bases). TRBV5-3 belongs to the ORF category, with a function that is uncertain. The CDR3 is 17 amino acids. With 2 bases removed from V and 0 bases from J, the gap between germline ends came to 14 bases. CDR3 in amino acids: CARSLNFGGPNTGELFF. CDR3 in DNA: TGTGCCAGAAGCTTAAATTTCGGGGGGCCGAACACCGGGGAGCTGTTTTTT.

This chain connects TRBV2 to TRBJ2-7; perhaps TRBD1 as D (6 bases). The length of the CDR3 is 11 residues. Trimming removed 8 bases from V and 2 bases from J, with 7 bases in between. The germline V gene has CDR1 SNHLY and CDR2 FYNNEI. The CDR3 sequence is CASDRTYEQYV. In nucleotides, the CDR3 is TGTGCCAGCGACAGGACCTACGAGCAGTACGTC.

V and J are TRBV19 and TRBJ2-5; 8 nucleotides line up with TRBD2. Losses at the gene ends were 5 bases for V and 2 bases for J; bases not matched to a gene: 7. The CDR3 runs to 15 residues. Per the germline V gene, CDR1 is LNHDA and CDR2 is SQIVND (reference sequence). The CDR3 nucleotides are TGTGCCAGTAGTGGTCCGGGACTAGGGCAAGAGACCCAGTACTTC. Translation: CASSGPGLGQETQYF.

The chain has TRBV6-5 and TRBJ2-1; D possibly corresponds to TRBD1 (6 bases). In germline, CDR1 is MNHEY, CDR2 SVGAGI. The CDR3 has 15 amino acids. The V end lost 0 bases, the J end lost 4 bases, and 10 bases lay between the germline ends. The CDR3 spells CASSYSGQQYNEQFF. The CDR3 DNA reads as TGTGCCAGCAGTTACTCTGGACAGCAATACAATGAGCAGTTCTTC.

The rearrangement joins TRBV2 to TRBJ2-6; D is possibly TRBD1 (6 bases). This CDR3 is 17 amino acids long. Germline loops: CDR1 SNHLY, CDR2 FYNNEI. V was shortened by 4 bases and J by 1 base, with 14 bases between the two germline ends. The CDR3 here is CASSAGQTESGANVLTF. The CDR3 DNA reads TGTGCCAGCAGTGCGGGACAAACCGAGTCTGGGGCCAACGTCCTGACTTTC.

The gene calls are TRBV6-2 or TRBV6-3 and TRBJ2-5, with 11 bases identical to TRBD2. Looked up from germline, CDR1 is MNHEY and CDR2 is SVGEGT. The CDR3 runs 14 residues. V shed 4 bases, J shed 7 bases, and the junction held 5 bases outside the gene matches. For the CDR3, the DNA is TGTGCCAGCAGTTTTAGCGGGGGGGCGTGGACCCAGTACTTC. Translation gives CASSFSGGAWTQYF.

The V call is TRBV4-2, the J call TRBJ2-7; 8 nucleotides agree with TRBD1. This CDR3 comprises 13 residues. With 0 bases clipped from V and 6 bases from J, the junction kept 1 base outside the gene matches. The germline CDR1 and CDR2 sequences are LGHNA and YNFKEQ. In nucleotides, the CDR3 is TGTGCCAGCAGCCAAGAAACAGGGGGCGAGCAGTACGTC. Its translation is CASSQETGGEQYV.

The rearrangement uses TRBV25-1 and TRBJ2-7; perhaps TRBD1 as D (5 bases). There are 18 residues in the CDR3. The V gene lost 3 bases and the J gene lost 4 bases, with 25 bases spanning the gap. Germline CDR1 is MGHDK and CDR2 is SYGVNS. As DNA, the CDR3 is TGTGCCAGCAGTGACAGGCCCTGGCCCTCAAACAAGGGGTACGAGCAGTACTTC. Translation: CASSDRPWPSNKGYEQYF.

A note on this clone: Other nucleotide sequences from this sample produce the same CDR3. The chain is built from TRBV20-1 and TRBJ2-7; D perhaps matches TRBD2 (6 bases). The V end lost 6 bases, the J end lost 1 base, and 7 bases lay between the germline ends. The CDR3 contains 11 residues. Germline lookup yields CDR1 DFQATT and CDR2 SNEGSKA (reference sequence). Here the CDR3 DNA reads TGCAGTGCACGGGGGTCCTACGAGCAGTACTTC. Translation: CSARGSYEQYF.

V usage is TRBV19 and J usage is TRBJ1-1; D may be TRBD1 (5 bases). This CDR3 is built from 14 residues. Trimming took 0 bases from V and 5 from J, leaving 10 bases between them. Germline CDR1 LNHDA, CDR2 SQIVND (reference sequence). The CDR3 DNA sequence: TGTGCCAGTAGTATAGAGCAGGGTTGGACTGAAGCTTTCTTT. Encoded protein: CASSIEQGWTEAFF.

CDR3 amino acids: CASSVDRGNQPQHF. CDR3 bases: TGTGCCAGCAGCGTGGACAGGGGCAATCAGCCCCAGCATTTT. The rearrangement uses TRBV5-8 and TRBJ1-5, with 8 bases that match TRBD1. Trimming at V came to 4 bases and at J to 2 bases, leaving 2 bases not matched to a gene. The CDR3 has 14 residues. The germline CDR1 and CDR2 sequences are SGHTS and YDEGEE.

The chain couples TRBV7-9 to TRBJ1-2, with D maybe TRBD1 (5 bases). The CDR3 is 17 residues long. Trimming pared 0 bases from V and 2 bases from J, leaving 16 bases between. CDR1 is SEHNR and CDR2 is FQNEAQ in the germline V gene (reference sequence). CDR3 in amino acids: CASSLAKTGPENYGYTF. The CDR3 coding sequence is TGTGCCAGCAGCTTAGCGAAAACAGGTCCGGAAAACTATGGCTACACCTTC.

The chain carries TRBV3-1 (or the pseudogene TRBV3-2) and TRBJ2-1; TRBD2 matches 15 bases. This CDR3 is 20 amino acids long. CDR1 and CDR2 from the germline V gene are LGHDT and YNNKEL (reference sequence). V lost 6 bases to trimming and J lost 2 bases; unmatched junction nucleotides: 14. The DNA for the CDR3 is TGTGCCAGCAGTAAACTTCCCGGGACTAGCGGGGGGACCGCCTACAATGAGCAGTTCTTC. Protein: CASSKLPGTSGGTAYNEQFF.

The chain links TRBV11-2 to TRBJ2-3, with 7 nucleotides matching TRBD1. The V gene end was trimmed by 5 bases and the J gene end by 0 bases; junction bases not matched to a gene: 5. Germline-derived CDR1 and CDR2 are SGHAT and FQNNGV. CDR3 length: 15 amino acids. Written as DNA, the CDR3 is TGTGCCAGCAGCCTCGGACAGGCTAGCACAGATACGCAGTATTTT. This translates into CASSLGQASTDTQYF.